The rows below give T cell receptor beta chains drawn from one sample of a study of vaccination and CD4 T cells after COVID-19. MiXCR was run by TCRdb on the PCR reads, yielding one entry per CDR3 protein. The profile shows fewer than 20,000 distinct CDR3 sequences, roughly 55% of them singletons. Their antigen targets remain unknown. Sequencing was performed on CD4+ T cells from blood, cultured in vitro, taken before SARS-CoV-2 vaccination. Receptors were obtained from a human donor who had recovered from COVID-19. Both conserved end residues are part of each CDR3. The D gene is left open where the match is weak. Expanded clones get a size class; other rows say once, few or many, or leave the size out.

d_call clone_size j_call v_call cdr3_nt cdr3_aa
NA NA TRBJ1-2 TRBV6-5 TGTGCCATCAGTGAGTCGGGTAACTATGGCTACACCTTC CAISESGNYGYTF
NA few TRBJ2-7 TRBV19 TGTGCCAGTAGTGTAGGGAAGTTCGGCGAGCAGTACTTC CASSVGKFGEQYF
NA NA TRBJ2-1 TRBV20-1 TGCAGTGCTAGAGGGTTCCTAGCAAATGAGCAGTTCTTC CSARGFLANEQFF
TRBD2 NA TRBJ2-5 TRBV11-3 TGTGCCAGCAGCTTAGGAAAATGGGGAGGGGAGACCCAGTACTTC CASSLGKWGGETQYF
TRBD2 NA TRBJ2-1 TRBV24-1 TGTGCCACCAGTGGAGGACTAGCAGGGTACAATGAGCAGTTCTTC CATSGGLAGYNEQFF
NA NA TRBJ2-5 TRBV7-2 TGTGCCAGCAGCACAGGGCGCGGAAAGGAGACCCAGTACTTC CASSTGRGKETQYF
TRBD2 few TRBJ2-5 TRBV7-9 TGTGCCAGCAGATATAGCGGGGGGCAAGAGACCCAGTACTTC CASRYSGGQETQYF
NA NA TRBJ1-2 TRBV19 TGTGCCAGTAGTCCTCTCCGGCCTAACTATGGCTACACCTTC CASSPLRPNYGYTF
NA NA TRBJ1-2 TRBV5-6 TGTGCCAGCAGCTTGGCAGATAACTATGGCTACACCTTC CASSLADNYGYTF
TRBD2 few TRBJ2-2 TRBV20-1 TGCAGTGCAGATTCTTCGGGACTAGCGGGAGGAACCGGGGAGCTGTTTTTT CSADSSGLAGGTGELFF
NA NA TRBJ2-1 TRBV27 TGTGCCAGCAGAAGGGATAGCTCCTACAATGAGCAGCTCTTC CASRRDSSYNEQLF
TRBD1 NA TRBJ2-3 TRBV7-2 TGTGCCAGCAGCGTACAGGGGGCAACAGATACGCAGTATTTT CASSVQGATDTQYF
NA few TRBJ2-3 TRBV19 TGTGCCAGTTCTACGTTAGGCGATACGCAGTATTTT CASSTLGDTQYF
TRBD1 few TRBJ1-2 TRBV7-2 TGTGCCAGCAGCCCGACAGGGGGTCTTATCTATGGCTACACCTTC CASSPTGGLIYGYTF
NA NA TRBJ1-6 TRBV27 TGTGCCAGCAGTTTCAGGGGAGGCAATTCACCCCTCCACTTT CASSFRGGNSPLHF
NA few TRBJ1-1 TRBV7-6 TGTGCCAGCAGCTCCAATTACAGGGACACTGAAGCTTTCTTT CASSSNYRDTEAFF
TRBD2 NA TRBJ2-5 TRBV7-9 TGTGCCAGCACCACTTCCTCTAGCGGCCAAGAGACCCAGTACTTC CASTTSSSGQETQYF
NA NA TRBJ1-2 TRBV2 TGTGCCAGCAGTGAAGCCCAGGGGAACTATGGCTACACCTTC CASSEAQGNYGYTF
TRBD1 NA TRBJ1-6 TRBV5-1 TGCGCCAGCAGCTCCAGGGGGGATTCACCCCTCCACTTT CASSSRGDSPLHF
TRBD1 NA TRBJ1-1 TRBV27 TGTGCCAGCAGTTTATCGGGTCTCCCGGGACAGGGTAGAAGGAACACTGAAGCTTTCTTT CASSLSGLPGQGRRNTEAFF
NA NA TRBJ1-1 TRBV4-2 TGTGCCAGCAGCCCCCCCGCGAAGGGGAACACTGAAGCTTTCTTT CASSPPAKGNTEAFF
NA NA TRBJ2-3 TRBV11-3 TGTGCCAGCAAAGGGGCCCTGAGCACAGATACGCAGTATTTT CASKGALSTDTQYF
NA few TRBJ1-1 TRBV24-1 TGTGCCACCAGTGATCCAGGGGACACTGAAGCTTTCTTT CATSDPGDTEAFF
NA NA TRBJ1-5 TRBV20-1 TGCAGTGCTACCCGGGGAGGTACGGGCAATCAGCCCCAGCATTTT CSATRGGTGNQPQHF
NA NA TRBJ2-1 TRBV20-1 TGCAGTGCTACGAGGGATCGGGGTGAGCAGTTCTTC CSATRDRGEQFF
NA NA TRBJ1-2 TRBV2 TGTGCCAGCAGTGAAGTGGGGACCAACTATGGCTACACCTTC CASSEVGTNYGYTF
NA NA TRBJ1-5 TRBV6-2/TRBV6-3 TGTGCCAGCAGCTCCGCCGGGTTCCAGCATTTT CASSSAGFQHF
NA few TRBJ2-7 TRBV10-3 TGTGCCATCACAACAGGGTTGGCCTCCGAGCAGTACTTC CAITTGLASEQYF
NA NA TRBJ1-1 TRBV7-6 TGTGCCAGCAGCCCTTGGGGAGGGACGGCTTTCTTT CASSPWGGTAFF
TRBD1 NA TRBJ1-2 TRBV6-1 TGTGCCAGCAGTCCTACTGGACAGGGGAGTAGCTATGGCTACACCTTC CASSPTGQGSSYGYTF
TRBD1 NA TRBJ1-1 TRBV20-1 TGCAGTGCTAGAGCTGGGACAGCGAACACTGAAGCTTTCTTT CSARAGTANTEAFF
TRBD1 NA TRBJ1-2 TRBV10-3 TGTGCCATCAGGGGAGAGGGACAGAACTATGGCTACACCTTC CAIRGEGQNYGYTF
NA few TRBJ1-5 TRBV20-1 TGCAGTGCTAATCAGGGAGAAGGTCAGCCCCAGCATTTT CSANQGEGQPQHF
NA NA TRBJ2-7 TRBV25-1 TGTGCCAGCAGTGAAAGGGGAAGGGACGAGCAGTACTTC CASSERGRDEQYF
TRBD1 NA TRBJ2-4 TRBV20-1 TGCAGTGCTGAACCCCCGGGACAGGGGCGGCACATTCAGTACTTC CSAEPPGQGRHIQYF
TRBD2 NA TRBJ2-7 TRBV27 TGTGCCAGCAGTCAGACCGGGACTACCCTACGGGAGCAGTACTTC CASSQTGTTLREQYF
NA NA TRBJ2-2 TRBV7-2 TGTGCCAGCAGGCCCGCCCTAAACACCGGGGAGCTGTTTTTT CASRPALNTGELFF
NA NA TRBJ2-7 TRBV27 TGTGCCAGCAGTTTGGGAAGGGGTCTGTTAGACAACTACGAGCAGTACTTC CASSLGRGLLDNYEQYF
NA few TRBJ2-6 TRBV7-2 TGTGCCAGCAGCTTAGGCCCCACTGGGGCCAACGTCCTGACTTTC CASSLGPTGANVLTF
TRBD1 NA TRBJ1-3 TRBV7-9 TGTGCCAGCAGCCTGGCAGGGGGCCCCGGGAATTTT CASSLAGGPGNF
NA few TRBJ1-2 TRBV6-1 TGTGCCAGCAGTACCCCTCATCAATCCTATGGCTACACCTTC CASSTPHQSYGYTF
NA few TRBJ1-5 TRBV15 TGTGCCACCAGCAGAGCTGGGATGGAACAGCCCCAGCATTTT CATSRAGMEQPQHF
NA NA TRBJ2-7 TRBV6-1 TGTGCCAGCAGTGCAGGGCACACCTACGAGCAGTACTTC CASSAGHTYEQYF
TRBD1 once TRBJ1-2 TRBV5-1 TGCGCCAGCAGCCAGGGGACAGGGCTAAACTATGGCTACACCTTC CASSQGTGLNYGYTF
NA NA TRBJ2-2 TRBV7-3 TGTGCCAGCAGCCCCCAGGGAGTGGACGACACCGGGGAGCTGTTTTTT CASSPQGVDDTGELFF
NA NA TRBJ1-5 TRBV7-8 TGTGCCAGCAGCCGAGACGGGCAGGGGATGAAGAGCAATCAGCCCCAGCATTTT CASSRDGQGMKSNQPQHF
NA once TRBJ2-2 TRBV2 TGTGCCACCAAGACTAGTCCTAACACCGGGGAGCTGTTTTTT CATKTSPNTGELFF
NA NA TRBJ2-7 TRBV6-1 TGTGCCAGCAGTGGAGACCGATCCTCCTACGAGCAGTACTTC CASSGDRSSYEQYF